These 2 T cell receptor beta chains were all obtained from the same sample, sequenced in a study of T-cell reconstitution after alpha-beta-depleted transplantation in children. Preparing the TCRbeta library involved the use of unique molecular identifiers. TCRdb called the PCR reads again in MiXCR, with one record for every CDR3 protein. The repertoire has about 420,000 distinct CDR3 sequences, about 11% of them found once; the top ten carry roughly 5%. The source was PBMCs from the stem cell graft donor, collected from the stem cell graft. The source of these receptors is a human donor who donated a stem cell graft to a child with acute myeloid leukemia.

This clonotype was detected ten times or more. The rearrangement uses TRBV29-1 and TRBJ1-1; 8 bases match TRBD1. The CDR3 is 12 amino acids. Trimming removed 6 bases from V and 4 bases from J; junction bases left unmatched: 4. Germline loops: CDR1 SQVTM, CDR2 ANQGSEA. CDR3 sequence: CSVGQGGTEAFF. For the CDR3, the DNA is TGCAGCGTAGGACAGGGAGGCACTGAAGCTTTCTTT.

This clonotype was observed many times. The chain carries TRBV25-1 and TRBJ2-5; D is uncertain. Germline V gene sequence: CDR1 MGHDK, CDR2 SYGVNS. Trimming removed 3 bases at V and 4 bases at J, with 3 bases between. CDR3 length: 11 residues. The CDR3 DNA reads as TGTGCCAGCAGTGATGTAGAGACCCAGTACTTC. As protein: CASSDVETQYF.